What follows are 21 T cell receptor beta chains derived from one specimen sequenced in a study of CD8 T cells in Susac syndrome. RNA amounts of about 0.45 to 1 ug underwent reverse transcription with random hexamers. From the immunoSEQ multiplex PCR reads, TCRdb called clonotypes with MiXCR, one entry per CDR3 protein. The table shows about 430,000 distinct CDR3 sequences, with around 85% occurring only once. The specimen was CD8+ T cells from PBMCs. These receptor sequences come from a human donor with multiple sclerosis.

The chain couples TRBV29-1 to TRBJ1-2; D remains ambiguous. Germline lookup yields CDR1 SQVTM and CDR2 ANQGSEA. The V end lost 1 base, the J end lost 0 bases, and 12 bases lay between the germline ends. The CDR3 runs 15 residues. The CDR3 protein is CSVEGVAASNYGYTF. The CDR3 region has the DNA TGCAGCGTTGAAGGGGTTGCAGCCTCTAACTATGGCTACACCTTC.

The rearrangement uses TRBV29-1 and TRBJ2-1; D may match TRBD1 or TRBD2 (6 bases each). Germline V gene data show CDR1 as SQVTM and CDR2 as ANQGSEA. V was cut by 7 bases and J by 0 bases, with 22 bases left in between. This CDR3 contains 17 residues. CDR3 in DNA: TGCAGCGGCTCATCCACGAACCCGGGGGCCTCCTACAATGAGCAGTTCTTC. Amino acids: CSGSSTNPGASYNEQFF.

This chain joins TRBV9 and TRBJ2-7; a weak D match, TRBD2 (6 bases). V was pared by 4 bases and J by 3 bases, with 17 bases between. This CDR3 has 15 residues. Germline CDR1 reads SGDLS; CDR2 reads YYNGEE. CDR3 coding DNA: TGTGCCAGCAGCCCGCGGCGGGGATGGTACTACGAGCAGTACTTC. Its translation is CASSPRRGWYYEQYF.

The chain has TRBV10-3 and TRBJ1-5, with TRBD1 as a possible D gene (5 bases). V was shortened by 6 bases and J by 0 bases, with 12 bases between the two germline ends. The CDR3 loop spans 15 amino acids. CDR1 and CDR2 from the germline V gene are ENHRY and SYGVKD. The CDR3, as DNA: TGTGCCATCAGCCGGGACGAGGATAGCAATCAGCCCCAGCATTTT. Its translation is CAISRDEDSNQPQHF.

This chain connects TRBV29-1 to TRBJ2-3, with D perhaps matching TRBD1 or TRBD2 (5 bases each). The CDR3 length is 17 residues. V lost 2 bases and J lost 1, with 19 bases in between. The germline CDR1 and CDR2 sequences are SQVTM and ANQGSEA. In nucleotides, the CDR3 is TGCAGCGTTGAACCCCCAGAGGGGATAGGAGGCACAGATACGCAGTATTTT. Translation: CSVEPPEGIGGTDTQYF.

The chain joins TRBV7-6 to TRBJ2-2; 7 bases agree with TRBD2. Germline V gene data show CDR1 as SGHVS and CDR2 as FNYEAQ. CDR3 length: 16 residues. J lost 4 bases, V lost 1 base, and 6 bases had no gene match. The CDR3 DNA follows: TGTGCCAGCAGCTTAGGGCGGGAGAGTGTCACCGGGGAGCTGTTTTTT. Translating gives CASSLGRESVTGELFF.

The chain joins TRBV3-1 to TRBJ1-2, with D unclear. The V and J ends lost 1 base and 8 bases respectively, with 11 bases between them. The germline CDR1 and CDR2 sequences are LGHDT and YNNKEL (reference sequence). CDR3 length: 13 amino acids. The CDR3 DNA is TGTGCCAGCAGCCAAGGAGAGAGCGGCGGCTACACCTTC. It encodes CASSQGESGGYTF.

The chain has TRBV2 and TRBJ2-2, with D unclear. This CDR3 is 12 amino acids long. V was cut by 7 bases and J by 0 bases, with 3 bases left in between. The germline V gene has CDR1 SNHLY and CDR2 FYNNEI. The CDR3 sequence: CASMANTGELFF. Written as DNA, the CDR3 is TGTGCCAGCATGGCGAACACCGGGGAGCTGTTTTTT. The full variable domain, with the rest looked up from reference TRBV2 and TRBJ2-2, is EPEVTQTPSHQVTQMGQEVILRCVPISNHLYFYWYRQILGQKVEFLVSFYNNEISEKSEIFDDQFSVERPDGSNFTLKIRSTKLEDSAMYFCASMANTGELFFGEGSRLTVL.

The rearrangement uses TRBV11-2 and TRBJ1-2, with D hard to call. V was pared by 1 base and J by 6 bases, with 6 bases between. Germline CDR1 is SGHAT and CDR2 is FQNNGV. The CDR3 is 12 amino acids. CDR3 coding DNA: TGTGCCAGCAGCTTAGCCCGACATGGCTACACCTTC. This gives the protein CASSLARHGYTF.

The genes are TRBV4-1 and TRBJ2-7; TRBD1 matches 11 bases. This CDR3 is 16 amino acids long. CDR1 and CDR2 from the germline V gene are MGHRA and YSYEKL. Trimming took 3 bases from V and 5 from J; bases not matched to a gene: 9. The CDR3 loop is CASSHASGQGVHEQYF. The CDR3 DNA sequence: TGCGCCAGCAGCCATGCCTCGGGACAGGGGGTCCACGAGCAGTACTTC.

The genes are TRBV7-9 and TRBJ2-1, with TRBD2 matching 7 bases. This CDR3 has 17 residues. The V and J ends lost 10 bases and 2 bases, in that order; junction bases with no gene match: 17. Germline V gene data show CDR1 as SEHNR and CDR2 as FQNEAQ (reference sequence). CDR3 amino acids: CAIQVPPAGDAYNEQFF. In DNA, the CDR3 is TGTGCCATCCAAGTACCCCCCGCGGGAGACGCCTACAATGAGCAGTTCTTC.

This clonotype was seen a handful of times. The V call is TRBV27, the J call TRBJ2-1; the D gene is possibly TRBD1 (5 bases). CDR1 and CDR2 (germline): MNHEY, SMNVEV (reference sequence). V was clipped by 3 bases and J by 1 base, with 10 bases between them. The CDR3 runs to 15 residues. The CDR3 nucleotides are TGTGCCAGCAGTTTCGGTCAGGGTTCCTACAATGAGCAGTTCTTC. Translating gives CASSFGQGSYNEQFF.

This chain connects TRBV30 to TRBJ2-1; 11 bases map to TRBD2. The germline CDR1 and CDR2 sequences are GTSNPN and SVGIG (reference sequence). With V trimmed by 0 bases and J by 4 bases, 5 bases remained unmatched. The CDR3 is 16 residues long. The DNA of the CDR3 is TGTGCCTGGAGTGTCTCTCTAGCGGGAGGTTACAATGAGCAGTTCTTC. This gives the protein CAWSVSLAGGYNEQFF.

The rearrangement uses TRBV27 and TRBJ1-5, with D possibly being TRBD1 (6 bases). Trimming pared 3 bases from V and 1 base from J, leaving 16 bases between. Germline lookup yields CDR1 MNHEY and CDR2 SMNVEV (reference sequence). The CDR3 has 17 residues. The CDR3 nucleotides are TGTGCCAGCAGTTTCCATGGGGGCTATGGGAGCAATCAGCCCCAGCATTTT. Protein sequence: CASSFHGGYGSNQPQHF.

The V gene is TRBV28, the J gene TRBJ2-5; 15 nucleotides align to TRBD2. CDR3 size: 18 residues. Germline lookup yields CDR1 MDHEN and CDR2 SYDVKM. With 7 bases clipped from V and 5 bases from J, the junction kept 14 bases outside the gene matches. In nucleotides, the CDR3 is TGTGCCAGCATCCGCCAAGGGACTAGCGGGAGGTTTAGTGAGACCCAGTACTTC. This codes for CASIRQGTSGRFSETQYF.

The CDR3 DNA is TGTGCCAGTAGTCTTCATGGACAGCGAGATTACGAGCAGTACTTC. It codes for CASSLHGQRDYEQYF. This chain uses TRBV19 with TRBJ2-7; TRBD1 is a possible D gene (6 bases). Trimming left V 5 bases short and J 4 bases short, with 18 bases between. Germline V CDR1 and CDR2: LNHDA, SQIVND (reference sequence). This CDR3 contains 15 residues.

The chain combines TRBV12-3 or TRBV12-4 with TRBJ1-5, with 7 bases identical to TRBD1. This CDR3 has 17 residues. The J segment lost 1 base and the V segment lost 3 bases, leaving 9 bases of the junction unmatched. CDR3 nucleotide sequence: TGTGCCAGCAGTTTTTGGGCAGGGGGAACCAGCAATCAGCCCCAGCATTTT. Residues: CASSFWAGGTSNQPQHF.

The gene calls are TRBV4-2 and TRBJ1-1, with 11 bases matching TRBD1. V gave up 3 bases and J gave up 1 base; unmatched junction bases: 7. CDR1 and CDR2 from the germline V gene are LGHNA and YNFKEQ. The CDR3 has 17 residues. CDR3 in DNA: TGTGCCAGCAGCCAGCCTGGGACAGGGGGTCCGAACACTGAAGCTTTCTTT. It encodes CASSQPGTGGPNTEAFF.

This chain links TRBV14 with TRBJ1-1; maybe TRBD1 (5 bases). Looked up from germline, CDR1 is SGHDN and CDR2 is FVKESK. Deletions cut 1 base from V and 4 bases from J, with 19 bases between. This CDR3 region has 17 residues. The CDR3 loop reads CASSQVSHRGWGTEAFF. CDR3 bases: TGTGCCAGCAGCCAAGTGTCCCACCGGGGCTGGGGCACTGAAGCTTTCTTT. The entire variable domain, with the rest obtained from reference TRBV14 and TRBJ1-1, is as follows: EAGVTQFPSHSVIEKGQTVTLRCDPISGHDNLYWYRRVMGKEIKFLLHFVKESKQDESGMPNNRFLAERTGGTYSTLKVQPAELEDSGVYFCASSQVSHRGWGTEAFFGQGTRLTVV.

The rearrangement links TRBV23-1 to TRBJ2-4; D is unresolved. TRBV23-1 is assigned to the ORF class and has an uncertain function. V lost 6 bases to trimming and J lost 0 bases, with 30 bases between them. The CDR3 runs 21 residues. Here the CDR3 DNA reads TGCGCCAGCAGGTCAGGTCCCAAGGTTTCGAAGCTAATATTAGCCAAAAACATTCAGTACTTC. Translating gives CASRSGPKVSKLILAKNIQYF.

The chain couples TRBV2 to TRBJ2-7; 7 nucleotides match TRBD1. The J segment lost 3 bases and the V segment lost 3 bases, leaving 8 bases of the junction unmatched. CDR3 length: 15 residues. In germline, CDR1 is SNHLY, CDR2 FYNNEI. CDR3 bases: TGTGCCAGCAGTGATCCAGGGGGTCCCCTCTACGAGCAGTACTTC. Protein sequence: CASSDPGGPLYEQYF. The full variable domain, rest sourced from reference TRBV2 and TRBJ2-7, is EPEVTQTPSHQVTQMGQEVILRCVPISNHLYFYWYRQILGQKVEFLVSFYNNEISEKSEIFDDQFSVERPDGSNFTLKIRSTKLEDSAMYFCASSDPGGPLYEQYFGPGTRLTVT.